This entry is about one TCR beta chain. This clone was seen a single time. Which antigen it targets is not known. No clone much larger than this one lies a single base away; base qualities are absent. V and J lose 8 bases and 0 bases, and a span of 10 bases separates them. For CDR1 and CDR2, the germline V gene (reference sequence) lists GTSNPN and SVGIG. There are 12 amino acids in the CDR3, from cysteine to phenylalanine inclusive. Only the CDR3 region is kept as DNA, spanning 36 bases read in frame from base 1. The sample belongs to a study of cytomegalovirus exposure and HLA in healthy donors (dated by TCRdb to the late 2010s). Regarding the complete study: According to a later analysis, the 110 or so validation repertoires were produced on the same platform as the 680 or so repertoires of the first cohort. The study aimed to test whether cataloging public T cell receptors could reveal signatures of past pathogen exposure. Besides the first cohort of 666 subjects, a separate validation cohort made up of 120 different subjects was used. High-throughput TCR immunosequencing, statistical association of individual TCRs with disease status, and machine learning were combined to predict cytomegalovirus infection status. The full study reports these points: Of the cluster scores, roughly 93% were above 0 in a later analysis, which found that TCRs clustered in the first cohort also tended to co-occur in the approximately 130 validation repertoires. All 130 or so repertoires were used to score co-occurrence in the validation cohort in a later analysis, because that analysis had no HLA typing for the cohort. Most TCR sequences were observed very rarely across donors, whereas some public TCRs were present in many individuals. Cytomegalovirus status was reported to be diagnosed by the classifier with high specificity and sensitivity in both the original and validation cohorts. Three of the identified cytomegalovirus-associated TCR beta chains were confirmed in vitro to be specific for cytomegalovirus antigens. The authors suggested that the approach could potentially be extended to other disease states and immunological phenotypes. The study gave a list of 150 to 200 TCR beta chains associated with cytomegalovirus.

Donors formed part of the validation cohort, which comprised fewer than 150 subjects and was distinct from the first cohort of 550 to 850 subjects. The library came from the immunoSEQ multiplex PCR assay. The original pipeline was this. A statistical classification framework was built to diagnose cytomegalovirus status from the catalog of TCR beta chain sequences. TCRdb took over this immuneACCESS table, retaining in-frame rearrangements with V and J assigned. Such tables are incomplete; in checked studies, under half of the missing clones stem from an unresolved V gene, and the remainder is unexplained. V, J and clone size are taken as reported in that table, and D and trimming were inferred from the DNA itself. The table for this sample lists 150,000 to 200,000 clones; over 80% of them were counted only once. Jointly, the top ten make up about 2.3% of the sample.

This receptor was obtained from a man aged 30 to 39 in good health and CMV-seropositive. The chain links TRBV30 with TRBJ1-1, with no reliable assignment of the D segment. The sequenced sample consisted of PBMCs. This receptor carries the CDR3 CAVRAVNTEAFF. The nucleotide sequence reads TGTGCCGTGAGGGCGGTGAACACTGAAGCTTTCTTT.